This T cell receptor beta chain was identified in a study of blood T cells in healthy people across ages. Study-wide results and limits: The authors considered diversity estimates from one million T cells to be underestimates.

The second PCR ran about 6 to 12 cycles with a sample-barcoded 5' primer and J-beta primers. TCRdb passed the 5' RACE reads through MiXCR, listing each CDR3 protein once. The sample yields about 1 million distinct CDR3 sequences, more than 40% seen once. The CDR3 contains 16 residues. Germline CDR1 DFQATT, CDR2 SNEGSKA (reference sequence). V dropped 6 bases and J dropped 0; count of bases not matched to a gene: 10. This clonotype was seen a handful of times. Its antigen is currently unknown. The sample comprised blood. The origin of this receptor is a woman aged 55-75 years in good health. The chain employs TRBV20-1 and TRBJ2-5, with 10 bases matching TRBD2. CDR3: CSAGTGTSEYQETQYF. CDR3 DNA: TGCAGTGCGGGGACTGGGACTAGCGAGTACCAAGAGACCCAGTACTTC.